The 13 T cell receptor beta chains in this list originate from one sample, sequenced in a study of OX40 agonist ivuxolimab in advanced cancers. Assay: immunoSEQ multiplex PCR; the TCRdb copy retains only in-frame clones and omits some. The sample includes tens of thousands of clones, about 86% of them seen just once. Here the sequenced sample was CD4+ or CD8+ T cells sorted from blood, taken in a trial of the OX40 agonist ivuxolimab. These receptors all come from an adult with an advanced solid tumor such as melanoma, head and neck, liver or kidney cancer.

The V gene is TRBV18, the J gene TRBJ1-1, with TRBD1 matching over 9 bases. This CDR3 region has 15 residues. CDR1 KGHSH and CDR2 LQKENI come from the germline V gene. V was clipped by 3 bases and J by 6 bases; unmatched bases: 8. This CDR3 is CASSPSGTGRSEAFF. DNA of the CDR3: TGTGCCAGCTCACCTTCCGGGACAGGGAGGTCTGAAGCTTTCTTT.

The chain links TRBV19 to TRBJ1-1; D might be TRBD1 (5 bases). V was shortened by 7 bases and J by 2 bases, with 14 bases between the two germline ends. Germline assignment: CDR1 LNHDA and CDR2 SQIVND (reference sequence). The CDR3 is 14 amino acids. CDR3 nucleotide sequence: TGTGCCAGTACCGTGGGACGGACAAACACTGAAGCTTTCTTT. Its protein is CASTVGRTNTEAFF.

The chain employs TRBV7-2 and TRBJ1-2; 7 nucleotides match TRBD1. CDR3 length: 15 residues. J gave up 7 bases and V 0 bases, and 8 bases lay outside the gene matches. CDR1 and CDR2 from the germline V gene are SGHTA and FQGNSA. CDR3: CASSLALGGVSGYTF. CDR3 sequence (DNA): TGTGCCAGCAGCTTAGCGTTAGGGGGCGTCTCTGGCTACACCTTC. Drawing the rest from reference TRBV7-2 and TRBJ1-2, the complete variable domain is GAGVSQSPSNKVTEKGKDVELRCDPISGHTALYWYRQSLGQGLEFLIYFQGNSAPDKSGLPSDRFSAERTGGSVSTLTIQRTQQEDSAVYLCASSLALGGVSGYTFGSGTRLTVV.

The V and J genes are TRBV29-1 and TRBJ2-3; TRBD2 agrees at 8 bases. The CDR3 has 16 residues. Germline-derived CDR1 and CDR2 are SQVTM and ANQGSEA. The V segment lost 0 bases and the J segment 4 bases; nucleotides outside the gene matches: 9. The CDR3 nucleotides are TGCAGCGTTGAAGATCGAAAAGCGGGAGAGGCAGATACGCAGTATTTT. This codes for CSVEDRKAGEADTQYF.

The chain uses TRBV6-5 and TRBJ2-1; 7 positions agree with TRBD2. CDR1 and CDR2 from the germline V gene are MNHEY and SVGAGI. CDR3 size: 14 residues. With 8 bases clipped from V and 7 bases from J, the junction kept 11 bases outside the gene matches. Written as DNA, the CDR3 is TGTGCCAGCGGAAAGAGCGGGGTTCAGAATGAGCAGTTCTTC. This codes for CASGKSGVQNEQFF.

In DNA, the CDR3 is TGCGCCAGCAGCTTGGCCATGGGAACAGATACGCAGTATTTT. Amino acids: CASSLAMGTDTQYF. V gene TRBV5-1 combines with J gene TRBJ2-3; D gene unclear. Per germline, CDR1 SGHRS and CDR2 YFSETQ. Trimming removed 0 bases from V and 3 bases from J, with 8 bases in between. This CDR3 spans 14 amino acids. The variable domain in full, completed from reference TRBV5-1 and TRBJ2-3, reads KAGVTQTPRYLIKTRGQQVTLSCSPISGHRSVSWYQQTPGQGLQFLFEYFSETQRNKGNFPGRFSGRQFSNSRSEMNVSTLELGDSALYLCASSLAMGTDTQYFGPGTRLTVL.

The chain carries TRBV18 and TRBJ2-2, with D hard to call. V was cut by 2 bases and J by 6 bases, with 13 bases left in between. This CDR3 spans 15 amino acids. From germline, CDR1 is KGHSH and CDR2 LQKENI. The CDR3 nucleotides are TGTGCCAGCTCACCAGAAGGGCTCAAAGCCGGGGAGCTGTTTTTT. It specifies CASSPEGLKAGELFF.

The chain joins TRBV6-1 to TRBJ2-7; the D call may be TRBD1 or TRBD2 (5 bases each). There are 13 residues in the CDR3. V lost 7 bases and J 0 bases, leaving 10 bases between the germline ends. Germline CDR1 is MNHNS and CDR2 is SASEGT. In DNA, the CDR3 is TGTGCCAGCAAGGGACGGAGCTCCTACGAGCAGTACTTC. It translates to CASKGRSSYEQYF.

The chain carries TRBV6-5 and TRBJ2-7; no clear D gene. The CDR3 has 14 residues. V lost 7 bases and J 3 bases, leaving 16 bases between the germline ends. From germline, CDR1 is MNHEY and CDR2 SVGAGI. CDR3 nucleotides: TGTGCCAGCACCCCTTCCGTGGTCCACTACGAGCAGTACTTC. It translates to CASTPSVVHYEQYF.

By frequency in the sample, this clone is medium-sized. This chain connects TRBV2 to TRBJ2-7, with no clear D. There are 12 residues in the CDR3. V was trimmed by 6 bases and J by 2 bases, leaving 8 bases between them. CDR1 is SNHLY, CDR2 FYNNEI, per germline. CDR3 DNA: TGTGCCAGCAGCTGGGCCCCCTACGAGCAGTACTTC. It codes for CASSWAPYEQYF.

The rearrangement uses TRBV5-1 and TRBJ2-2; tentative D call: TRBD1 (5 bases). The CDR3 runs to 17 residues. V lost 0 bases and J 2 bases, leaving 14 bases between the germline ends. Germline V gives CDR1 SGHRS, CDR2 YFSETQ. The CDR3 DNA reads TGCGCCAGCAGCTTGGCCCTGGGGCAGGTCAACACCGGGGAGCTGTTTTTT. It encodes CASSLALGQVNTGELFF.

The chain is built from TRBV11-2 and TRBJ2-1; the D gene is possibly TRBD2 (6 bases). The CDR3 is 14 amino acids. Trimming pared 5 bases from V and 5 bases from J, leaving 13 bases between. Germline assignment: CDR1 SGHAT and CDR2 FQNNGV. The CDR3 DNA is TGTGCCAGCAGCCGCCGGGGGAACCACAATGAGCAGTTCTTC. Its protein is CASSRRGNHNEQFF.

This chain connects TRBV5-6 to TRBJ2-7, with 7 bases lining up with TRBD1. The junction had 15 bases not matched to a gene; V was cut back by 6 bases and J by 9 bases. This CDR3 comprises 14 residues. Germline V gene lookup returns CDR1 SGHDT and CDR2 YYEEEE. CDR3 region: CASISRDSLFGQYF. DNA for the CDR3: TGTGCCAGCATAAGTAGGGACAGCCTCTTCGGGCAGTACTTC.